These T cell receptor beta chains were read from a single sample in a study of blood T cell repertoires in COVID-19. The table came from immunoSEQ multiplex PCR; TCRdb's copy has only in-frame clones and leaves some out. The sample lists roughly 250,000 clones, 75% to 85% occurring once. Material for sequencing was peripheral blood. The receptors come from an older woman with active or convalescent COVID-19. The CDR3 runs from the conserved cysteine through the conserved F or W. The order of the fields is J gene, V gene, clone size, D gene, CDR3 protein, CDR3 DNA. The D gene is left open where the match is weak. A clone size is listed for some rows: how often the clone was seen (once, few, many), or a class if it is expanded.

>TRBJ2-7|TRBV12-3/TRBV12-4|-|-
CASSPSPFYEQYF
TGTGCCAGCAGCCCAAGCCCGTTTTACGAGCAGTACTTC
>TRBJ1-1|TRBV7-8|few|-
CASSLRENTEAFF
TGTGCCAGCAGCTTACGGGAGAACACTGAAGCTTTCTTT
>TRBJ1-3|TRBV28|-|-
CASSLASAGNTIYF
TGTGCCAGCAGTTTAGCCAGTGCCGGAAACACCATATATTTT
>TRBJ2-7|TRBV30|-|-
CAWSVVSGYEQYF
TGTGCCTGGAGCGTAGTTTCTGGCTACGAGCAGTACTTC
>TRBJ1-2|TRBV5-1|-|-
CASSLGTSAGYTF
TGCGCCAGCAGCTTGGGCACAAGTGCTGGCTACACCTTC
>TRBJ2-3|TRBV19|-|-
CASSLVVERTDTQYF
TGTGCCAGTAGTTTGGTTGTAGAGCGGACAGATACGCAGTATTTT
>TRBJ1-3|TRBV7-6|-|-
CASSLDTHSGNTIYF
TGTGCCAGCAGCCTGGACACCCACTCTGGAAACACCATATATTTT
>TRBJ2-3|TRBV2|-|TRBD1
CASSRDSPTDTQYF
TGTGCCAGCAGCAGGGACAGCCCCACAGATACGCAGTATTTT
>TRBJ2-7|TRBV4-1|-|TRBD2
CASSQHPAGGRAEQYF
TGCGCCAGCAGCCAACACCCAGCGGGGGGTAGAGCCGAGCAGTACTTC
>TRBJ1-2|TRBV12-3/TRBV12-4|few|TRBD1
CATTGGADWGYTF
TGTGCCACTACAGGGGGCGCCGATTGGGGCTACACCTTC
>TRBJ2-2|TRBV6-5|once|-
CASSYRGADTGELFF
TGTGCCAGCAGTTACCGCGGGGCGGACACCGGGGAGCTGTTTTTT
>TRBJ2-4|TRBV21-1|-|-
CASSKSGRRGLCENIQYF
TGTGCCAGCAGCAAGTCGGGTCGGCGGGGGTTGTGCGAAAACATTCAGTACTTC
>TRBJ2-3|TRBV6-6|once|TRBD2
CASSTSGLGGDTQYF
TGTGCCAGCAGTACCTCGGGACTAGGGGGGGATACGCAGTATTTT
>TRBJ2-1|TRBV11-3|-|-
CASSLGRGHYNEQFF
TGTGCCAGCAGCTTGGGGCGGGGGCACTACAATGAGCAGTTCTTC
>TRBJ2-6|TRBV5-5|-|-
CASSPPGLASGANVLTF
TGTGCCAGCAGCCCTCCCGGGCTAGCCTCTGGGGCCAACGTCCTGACTTTC
>TRBJ1-3|TRBV4-3|-|-
CASSQAPLTGNTIYF
TGCGCCAGCAGCCAAGCCCCCTTAACTGGAAACACCATATATTTT
>TRBJ2-7|TRBV5-1|once|TRBD1
CASSRGQGYEQYF
TGCGCCAGTTCCCGGGGACAGGGCTACGAGCAGTACTTC
>TRBJ1-2|TRBV7-2|-|TRBD1
CASIRQGPNYGYTF
TGTGCCAGCATTAGACAGGGTCCAAACTATGGCTACACCTTC
>TRBJ1-2|TRBV7-9|-|TRBD1
CASSSPGQIYGYTF
TGTGCCAGCAGCTCGCCGGGACAGATCTATGGCTACACCTTC
>TRBJ2-5|TRBV25-1|-|-
CASSDRLKETQYF
TGTGCCAGCAGTGACAGGCTCAAAGAGACCCAGTACTTC
>TRBJ1-2|TRBV27|-|TRBD1
CASSPRTGPYGYTF
TGTGCCAGCAGTCCGCGGACAGGGCCCTATGGCTACACCTTC
>TRBJ2-6|TRBV7-2|-|-
CASSTQPSGANVLTF
TGTGCCAGCAGCACACAGCCCTCTGGGGCCAACGTCCTGACTTTC
>TRBJ2-3|TRBV9|-|-
CASSGQVYADTQYF
TGTGCCAGCAGCGGACAGGTGTACGCAGATACGCAGTATTTT